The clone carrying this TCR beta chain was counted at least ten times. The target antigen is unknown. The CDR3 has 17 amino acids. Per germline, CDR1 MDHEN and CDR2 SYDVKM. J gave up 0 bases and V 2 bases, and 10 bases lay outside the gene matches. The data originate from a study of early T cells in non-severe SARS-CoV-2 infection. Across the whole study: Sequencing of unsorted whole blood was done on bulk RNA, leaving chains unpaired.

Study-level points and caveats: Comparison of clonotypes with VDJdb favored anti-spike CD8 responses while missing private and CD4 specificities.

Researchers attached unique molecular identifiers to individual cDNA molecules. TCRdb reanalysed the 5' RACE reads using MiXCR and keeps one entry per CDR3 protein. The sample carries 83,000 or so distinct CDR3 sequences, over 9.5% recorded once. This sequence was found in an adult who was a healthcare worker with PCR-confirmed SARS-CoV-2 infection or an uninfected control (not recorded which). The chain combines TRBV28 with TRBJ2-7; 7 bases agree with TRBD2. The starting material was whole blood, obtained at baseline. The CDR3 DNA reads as TGTGCCAGCAGTTTACCAAGCGCTAGCGGAAGCTCCTACGAGCAGTACTTC. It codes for CASSLPSASGSSYEQYF.